The 23 T cell receptor beta chains presented below share a single source sample, sequenced in a study of post-analysis software for immune sequencing data. Study conclusions and caveats: Controls had lower frequencies than patients of about 5 TRBV segments, which included TRBV5-6, TRBV5-1 and TRBV20-1.

Antigen specificity for these receptors is unknown. Unique molecular identifiers had been added to the TCR beta cDNA libraries. TCRdb used MiXCR to reprocess the PCR reads, holding one entry per CDR3 protein. Among roughly 600,000 distinct CDR3 sequences, about 40% were seen once, and the ten largest hold around 1.7%. Sequenced: blood. Receptor source: a girl aged 10-17 years with multiple sclerosis.

This clonotype was seen a handful of times. The chain employs TRBV12-3 or TRBV12-4 and TRBJ1-6; D call uncertain. With 6 bases removed from V and 0 bases from J, the gap between germline ends came to 15 bases. The CDR3 runs to 17 residues. CDR3 loop: CASSYALTRSYNSPLHF. The CDR3 DNA is TGTGCCAGCAGCTACGCGCTGACGCGCTCCTATAATTCACCCCTCCACTTT.

This clonotype was seen a handful of times. CDR3 nucleotides: TGTGCCAGCAGTTTAATTCACGGATCGGGGGACGAGTACTTC. It is translated as CASSLIHGSGDEYF. V gene TRBV12-3 or TRBV12-4 combines with J gene TRBJ2-5, with D tentatively TRBD2 (6 bases). The CDR3 consists of 14 residues. V dropped 2 bases and J dropped 12 bases, with 19 bases sitting between them.

This rearrangement joins TRBV6-1 to TRBJ1-2; 8 positions match TRBD1. Germline values: CDR1 MNHNS, CDR2 SASEGT. This CDR3 region has 17 residues. V lost 0 bases to trimming and J lost 2 bases; unmatched junction nucleotides: 8. CDR3 protein: CASSEALGDRLNYGYTF. DNA of the CDR3: TGTGCCAGCAGTGAAGCGCTTGGGGACAGGTTGAACTATGGCTACACCTTC.

The V call is TRBV5-1, the J call TRBJ2-1, with D perhaps TRBD2 (6 bases). CDR1 SGHRS and CDR2 YFSETQ come from the germline V gene. Between the trimmed V and J ends, which lost 0 bases and 0 bases, there was a span of 16 bases. CDR3 length: 18 residues. CDR3 loop: CASSLGTGGISSYNEQFF. Here the CDR3 DNA reads TGCGCCAGCAGCTTGGGGACCGGCGGGATTAGCTCCTACAATGAGCAGTTCTTC.

This sequence joins TRBV5-4 and TRBJ2-3; possible D gene TRBD1, 6 bases. Trimming took 10 bases from V and 2 from J, leaving 14 bases between them. CDR1 and CDR2 from the germline V gene are SGHNT and YYREEE (reference sequence). The CDR3 totals 13 residues. This CDR3 is CAARGHSTDTQYF. Here the CDR3 DNA reads TGTGCCGCTAGGGGACATTCCACAGATACGCAGTATTTT.

The rearrangement links TRBV5-1 to TRBJ2-3; D not certain. This CDR3 is built from 14 residues. V was pared by 6 bases and J by 4 bases, with 15 bases between. Germline V gives CDR1 SGHRS, CDR2 YFSETQ. The CDR3 loop reads CASTHASTADTQYF. CDR3 DNA: TGCGCCAGCACTCACGCTTCGACGGCAGATACGCAGTATTTT.

This clonotype has a handful of counts. The V call is TRBV6-2 or TRBV6-3, the J call TRBJ2-1; tentatively, D is TRBD1 (6 bases). The CDR3 is 14 residues long. Germline CDR1 MNHEY, CDR2 SVGEGT. V was clipped by 0 bases and J by 8 bases, with 11 bases between them. CDR3 bases: TGTGCCAGCAGTTACTCATGGAACAGGGATGAGCAGTTCTTC. Amino acids: CASSYSWNRDEQFF.

The chain recombines TRBV29-1 with TRBJ2-3, with TRBD1 matching over 9 bases. This CDR3 spans 13 amino acids. The germline CDR1 and CDR2 sequences are SQVTM and ANQGSEA. V trimming: 7 bases; J trimming: 4 bases; junction bases outside the gene matches: 6. This CDR3 is CSARDRVPDTQYF. DNA of the CDR3: TGCAGCGCGCGGGACAGGGTCCCAGATACGCAGTATTTT.

The rearrangement uses TRBV7-3 and TRBJ1-6; no firm D call. Per germline, CDR1 SGHTA and CDR2 FQGTGA. V dropped 4 bases and J dropped 10 bases, with 14 bases sitting between them. The CDR3 has 14 residues. For the CDR3, the DNA is TGTGCCAGCAGCTCGGTCCCGGGCAGGTCACCCCTCCACTTT. Translated, it gives CASSSVPGRSPLHF.

The chain uses TRBV10-3 and TRBJ2-3; 8 bases are shared with TRBD2. CDR1 ENHRY and CDR2 SYGVKD come from the germline V gene. V was pared by 2 bases and J by 1 base, with 8 bases of the junction left unmatched. The CDR3 length is 17 residues. The CDR3 coding sequence is TGTGCCATCAGTGAGGATTTTCGGCGGGAGGGCACAGATACGCAGTATTTT. It translates to CAISEDFRREGTDTQYF.

The J gene is TRBJ1-1, the V gene TRBV6-5, with 9 bases matching TRBD1. The germline gives CDR1 MNHEY, CDR2 SVGAGI. Trimming at V came to 5 bases and at J to 0 bases, leaving 7 bases not matched to a gene. The CDR3 is 16 residues long. CDR3 bases: TGTGCCAGCAGTATCGACAGGGGGGAATTGAACACTGAAGCTTTCTTT. This sequence encodes CASSIDRGELNTEAFF.

The chain links TRBV6-5 to TRBJ2-1, with D unclear. CDR3 size: 15 residues. Germline CDR1 reads MNHEY; CDR2 reads SVGAGI. V was shortened by 2 bases and J by 7 bases, with 15 bases between the two germline ends. The CDR3 loop reads CASSYPSEGSNEQFF. The CDR3 DNA follows: TGTGCCAGCAGTTACCCCTCGGAAGGAAGTAATGAGCAGTTCTTC.

Points on this clonotype: An end of the junction does not agree with germline; a read error may underlie this. V is TRBV20-1 and J is TRBJ2-7; D is tentatively TRBD1 or TRBD2 (5 bases each). Germline CDR1 and CDR2: DFQATT and SNEGSKA (reference sequence). This CDR3 comprises 12 residues. The CDR3 loop reads CRARDLSYEQYF. In DNA, the CDR3 is TGCAGGGCTAGGGACCTCTCCTACGAGCAGTACTTC.

The chain employs TRBV5-1 and TRBJ2-1; 8 bases agree with TRBD1. From germline, CDR1 is SGHRS and CDR2 YFSETQ. The CDR3 is 16 residues long. Unmatched junction bases numbered 11, after V lost 0 bases and J lost 9 bases. CDR3 DNA sequence: TGCGCCAGCAGCTTGGTCCCCCAGGGGGCGGCGGGTGAGCAGTTCTTC. Translation: CASSLVPQGAAGEQFF.

This chain joins TRBV4-1 and TRBJ1-5, with a weak D call TRBD1 (5 bases). The CDR3 totals 15 residues. From germline, CDR1 is MGHRA and CDR2 YSYEKL. V lost 6 bases to trimming and J lost 4 bases, with 16 bases between them. The chain's CDR3 is CASSREAGGNQPQHF. CDR3 nucleotides: TGCGCCAGCAGTCGGGAGGCGGGGGGTAATCAGCCCCAGCATTTT.

This clonotype was seen more than once but under ten times. V and J are TRBV13 and TRBJ2-3; D call uncertain. The CDR3 loop spans 16 amino acids. Trimming removed 7 bases at V and 3 bases at J, with 20 bases between. From germline, CDR1 is PRHDT and CDR2 FYEKMQ (reference sequence). The CDR3 DNA sequence: TGTGCCAGCATCAAGTCGGCCAGCACTTGGACAGATACGCAGTATTTT. It codes for CASIKSASTWTDTQYF.

This rearrangement joins TRBV7-8 to TRBJ2-7; D is unresolved. This CDR3 comprises 12 residues. Germline CDR1 reads SGHVS; CDR2 reads FQNEAQ. V lost 7 bases and J lost 2, with 9 bases in between. This chain's CDR3 is CASNISPYEQYF. CDR3 in DNA: TGTGCCAGCAATATATCCCCCTACGAGCAGTACTTC.

V usage is TRBV7-2 and J usage is TRBJ2-1; tentatively, D is TRBD1 (6 bases). Germline values: CDR1 SGHTA, CDR2 FQGNSA. The germline V and J ends were trimmed by 3 bases and 7 bases, with 10 bases remaining between them. The CDR3 extends over 13 amino acids. CDR3: CASSFVTGNEQFF. The CDR3 DNA is TGTGCCAGCAGCTTCGTTACAGGGAATGAGCAGTTCTTC.

The chain links TRBV3-1 to TRBJ1-1; TRBD1 might be the D (5 bases). CDR1 and CDR2 (germline): LGHDT, YNNKEL (reference sequence). Trimming removed 4 bases at V and 0 bases at J, with 12 bases between. The CDR3 has 15 residues. The CDR3 nucleotides are TGTGCCAGCAGCCTACCCCCGGACATGAACACTGAAGCTTTCTTT. It codes for CASSLPPDMNTEAFF.

The chain has TRBV29-1 and TRBJ1-1; D call uncertain. Per the germline V gene, CDR1 is SQVTM and CDR2 is ANQGSEA. CDR3 length: 12 residues. V lost 6 bases and J lost 6, with 14 bases in between. The CDR3 loop reads CSVVHLDPEAFF. CDR3 DNA: TGCAGCGTCGTCCACCTGGACCCTGAAGCTTTCTTT.

There are a few counts of this clonotype. The V call is TRBV7-2, the J call TRBJ1-2; D is undetermined. Germline CDR1 reads SGHTA; CDR2 reads FQGNSA. The V and J ends lost 5 bases and 10 bases respectively, with 14 bases between them. This CDR3 spans 12 amino acids. The CDR3 bases are TGTGCCAGCAGCGTAGAGAGTAGGACCTACACCTTC. Protein sequence: CASSVESRTYTF.

Comment on this clonotype: One end of the junction does not line up with germline, which may come from a read error. The genes are TRBV27 and TRBJ2-3, with TRBD2 matching 9 bases. Germline CDR1 and CDR2: MNHEY and SMNVEV (reference sequence). There are 17 residues in the CDR3. CDR3 DNA sequence: TGTGCCAGTAGTTTTATCGCGGGAGGGCCGAGCACAGATACGCAGTATTTT. This sequence encodes CASSFIAGGPSTDTQYF.

The genes are TRBV6-1 and TRBJ2-1; maybe TRBD2 (5 bases). The germline gives CDR1 MNHNS, CDR2 SASEGT. The V end lost 4 bases, the J end lost 9 bases, and 13 bases lay between the germline ends. The CDR3 covers 13 residues. This chain's CDR3 is CASSGEGGGEQFF. The CDR3 DNA follows: TGTGCCAGCAGTGGAGAGGGCGGAGGTGAGCAGTTCTTC.